The entry below describes one T cell receptor (beta chain). Its antigen is as yet unknown. PCR was performed using 60 Vbeta and 13 Jbeta primers. Generated by immunoSEQ multiplex PCR, the TCRdb table keeps only in-frame clones and is missing some. The sample gives some 120,000 clones, roughly 82% of which show up once; roughly 4% is in the top ten. CDR1 is SGHAT, CDR2 FQNNGV, per germline. CDR3 length: 16 residues. Trimming left V 3 bases short and J 1 base short, with 15 bases between. This sample was included in a study of cytomegalovirus exposure and HLA in healthy donors. Regarding the study as a whole: Available immune exposure information covered CMV serostatus only. The study listed 164 cytomegalovirus-associated TCR beta chains.

The source is a human donor in good health. The sample taken for sequencing was PBMCs. The V and J genes are TRBV11-2 and TRBJ1-1; D possibly corresponds to TRBD1 (5 bases). The CDR3: CASSFGSLGRNTEAFF. The DNA for the CDR3 is TGTGCCAGCAGCTTCGGGTCTTTGGGGCGGAACACTGAAGCTTTCTTT.